What follows are 22 T cell receptor beta chains derived from one specimen sequenced in a study of long-term antiretroviral therapy in people with HIV. With survey level as its setting, the immunoSEQ assay was v3.0. Only in-frame clones appear in the TCRdb table, and some are missing; sequencing was by immunoSEQ multiplex PCR. The sample includes about 34,000 clones, 94% of them seen just once. Sequences were derived from unsorted PBMCs, sampled approximately 5 years after starting antiretroviral therapy. The receptors originated from a woman aged 50 to 60 with HIV.

The V gene is TRBV30, the J gene TRBJ1-2; no clear D gene. V was clipped by 3 bases and J by 4 bases, with 15 bases between them. This CDR3 comprises 14 residues. Germline V gives CDR1 GTSNPN, CDR2 SVGIG (reference sequence). The chain's CDR3 is CAWRPTGVPYGYTF. The CDR3 DNA is TGTGCCTGGAGGCCGACCGGGGTCCCCTATGGCTACACCTTC.

J is TRBJ2-1 and V is TRBV6-1; D not resolved. Trimming removed 0 bases from V and 0 bases from J, with 6 bases in between. Germline CDR1 is MNHNS and CDR2 is SASEGT. This CDR3 is built from 15 residues. This chain's CDR3 is CASSEAPSSYNEQFF. CDR3 coding DNA: TGTGCCAGCAGTGAAGCGCCTAGCTCCTACAATGAGCAGTTCTTC.

The chain carries TRBV4-3 and TRBJ2-7; D uncertain. Trimming left V 0 bases short and J 7 bases short, with 10 bases between. Per the germline V gene, CDR1 is LGHNA and CDR2 is YSLEER. This CDR3 contains 13 residues. The CDR3: CASSQDRVGEQYF. For the CDR3, the DNA is TGCGCCAGCAGCCAAGATCGCGTCGGAGAGCAGTACTTC.

The J gene is TRBJ2-3, the V gene TRBV6-4, with D unclear. There are 12 residues in the CDR3. V was clipped by 9 bases and J by 2 bases, with 9 bases between them. Germline V gene lookup returns CDR1 MRHNA and CDR2 SNTAGT. The CDR3 sequence: CARYKPTDTQYF. CDR3 nucleotide sequence: TGTGCCAGATACAAACCCACAGATACGCAGTATTTT.

The chain employs TRBV5-1 and TRBJ2-7; 8 nucleotides line up with TRBD1. The CDR3 length is 13 residues. With 0 bases clipped from V and 4 bases from J, the junction kept 0 bases outside the gene matches. The germline V gene encodes CDR1 SGHRS and CDR2 YFSETQ. The DNA for the CDR3 is TGCGCCAGCAGCTTGGGGACAGGGTACGAGCAGTACTTC. Translated, it gives CASSLGTGYEQYF.

The rearrangement joins TRBV4-3 to TRBJ1-1; maybe TRBD1 (5 bases). The CDR3 loop spans 15 amino acids. Germline CDR1 reads LGHNA; CDR2 reads YSLEER. Trimming took off 0 bases at V and 6 bases at J, with 14 bases between the two ends. The CDR3 DNA reads TGCGCCAGCAGCCAAGATTGGGTGTCGGGGGCTGAAGCTTTCTTT. It encodes CASSQDWVSGAEAFF.

The chain employs TRBV6-6 and TRBJ2-1; no clear D. Trimming pared 2 bases from V and 0 bases from J, leaving 5 bases between. CDR1 and CDR2 from the germline V gene are MNHNY and SVGAGI (reference sequence). The CDR3 sequence is 14 residues long. As DNA, the CDR3 is TGTGCCAGCAGTTACCATTACTCCTACAATGAGCAGTTCTTC. As protein: CASSYHYSYNEQFF.

The rearrangement links TRBV4-1 to TRBJ2-5; tentative D call: TRBD1 (6 bases). The CDR3 has 13 amino acids. The germline CDR1 and CDR2 sequences are MGHRA and YSYEKL. With 0 bases removed from V and 11 bases from J, the gap between germline ends came to 13 bases. CDR3 in DNA: TGCGCCAGCAGCCAAGATCTAATTCAGGGGCAGTACTTC. Its protein is CASSQDLIQGQYF.

The chain has TRBV30 and TRBJ2-7; unclear D gene. The germline V gene has CDR1 GTSNPN and CDR2 SVGIG (reference sequence). V shed 0 bases and J shed 0 bases, with 15 bases lying between them. The length of the CDR3 is 16 residues. DNA for the CDR3: TGTGCCTGGAGTGTACTTGGCCCGCATTACTCCTACGAGCAGTACTTC. It specifies CAWSVLGPHYSYEQYF. The variable domain in full, completed from reference TRBV30 and TRBJ2-7, reads SQTIHQWPATLVQPVGSPLSLECTVEGTSNPNLYWYRQAAGRGLQLLFYSVGIGQISSEVPQNLSASRPQDRQFILSSKKLLLSDSGFYLCAWSVLGPHYSYEQYFGPGTRLTVT.

This chain links TRBV7-6 with TRBJ2-7, with 11 positions matching TRBD1. CDR1 SGHVS and CDR2 FNYEAQ come from the germline V gene. The CDR3 covers 17 residues. The V gene end was trimmed by 4 bases and the J gene end by 5 bases; junction bases not matched to a gene: 13. The DNA for the CDR3 is TGTGCCAGCAGCTGGGGAGGGACCGGGACAGGGGGGAACGAGCAGTACTTC. This sequence encodes CASSWGGTGTGGNEQYF.

The chain has TRBV6-6 and TRBJ2-3, with D perhaps TRBD2 (5 bases). V gave up 7 bases and J gave up 2 bases, with 16 bases separating them. This CDR3 comprises 15 residues. Germline loops: CDR1 MNHNY, CDR2 SVGAGI (reference sequence). The CDR3 DNA reads TGTGCCAGCACTAAAGGGCAGAGGGACACAGATACGCAGTATTTT. Its protein product is CASTKGQRDTDTQYF.

The chain carries TRBV9 and TRBJ1-2, with TRBD1 as a possible D gene (5 bases). The germline gives CDR1 SGDLS, CDR2 YYNGEE. This CDR3 is built from 18 residues. Trimming left V 4 bases short and J 1 base short, with 23 bases between. CDR3 DNA: TGTGCCAGCAGCCCTAGTAGGGGACCGGGATTCTTTAACTATGGCTACACCTTC. Translated, it gives CASSPSRGPGFFNYGYTF.

This chain connects TRBV29-1 to TRBJ1-5; the D is unclear. CDR3 length equals 11 residues. V lost 7 bases and J 5 bases, leaving 9 bases between the germline ends. Germline V gene lookup returns CDR1 SQVTM and CDR2 ANQGSEA. DNA for the CDR3: TGCAGCGCCGGCTCCGATCAGCCCCAGCATTTT. It encodes CSAGSDQPQHF.

The chain is built from TRBV6-5 and TRBJ2-7, with a weak D call TRBD2 (5 bases). Per germline, CDR1 MNHEY and CDR2 SVGAGI. The CDR3 has 13 residues. V lost 1 base and J 5 bases, leaving 9 bases between the germline ends. The CDR3 sequence is CASSYFEGDEQYF. The CDR3 DNA reads TGTGCCAGCAGTTACTTTGAGGGCGACGAGCAGTACTTC.

This clone was recorded once. The chain recombines TRBV9 with TRBJ2-3, with a possible D match to TRBD1 (6 bases). This CDR3 comprises 14 residues. Trimming shortened V by 3 bases and J by 6 bases, and 14 bases separated the two germline ends. Looked up from germline, CDR1 is SGDLS and CDR2 is YYNGEE. The CDR3: CASSGRQDRDTQYF. The CDR3 nucleotides read TGTGCCAGCAGCGGGAGACAGGACCGCGATACGCAGTATTTT. Full variable domain (remainder filled in from reference TRBV9 and TRBJ2-3): DSGVTQTPKHLITATGQRVTLRCSPRSGDLSVYWYQQSLDQGLQFLIQYYNGEERAKGNILERFSAQQFPDLHSELNLSSLELGDSALYFCASSGRQDRDTQYFGPGTRLTVL.

The V and J genes are TRBV6-5 and TRBJ1-5; D gene uncertain. Germline values: CDR1 MNHEY, CDR2 SVGAGI. V was pared by 0 bases and J by 4 bases, with 10 bases between. This CDR3 has 15 amino acids. DNA for the CDR3: TGTGCCAGCAGTTACTCGAGATTAGGTAATCAGCCCCAGCATTTT. Amino acids: CASSYSRLGNQPQHF.

This chain uses TRBV15 with TRBJ2-2, with 10 positions matching TRBD1. This CDR3 contains 19 residues. CDR1 is LNHNV, CDR2 YYDKDF, per germline (reference sequence). V trimming: 0 bases; J trimming: 2 bases; junction bases outside the gene matches: 9. The CDR3 DNA is TGTGCCACCAGCAGAGATCAAAGGGACAGGGGATACAACACCGGGGAGCTGTTTTTT. The encoded protein is CATSRDQRDRGYNTGELFF.

The chain carries TRBV5-4 and TRBJ1-6; TRBD1 might be the D (5 bases). Per the germline V gene, CDR1 is SGHNT and CDR2 is YYREEE (reference sequence). The CDR3 is made up of 15 amino acids. The ends were cut back, 1 base at V and 7 bases at J, with 12 bases in the middle. CDR3 amino acids: CASSLNGGRNSPLHF. DNA for the CDR3: TGTGCCAGCAGCTTGAATGGGGGAAGGAATTCACCCCTCCACTTT. Filled out from reference TRBV5-4 and TRBJ1-6, the complete variable domain reads ETGVTQSPTHLIKTRGQQVTLRCSSQSGHNTVSWYQQALGQGPQFIFQYYREEENGRGNFPPRFSGLQFPNYSSELNVNALELDDSALYLCASSLNGGRNSPLHFGNGTRLTVT.

The rearrangement uses TRBV5-1 and TRBJ1-3, with a weak D call TRBD1 (6 bases). Germline assignment: CDR1 SGHRS and CDR2 YFSETQ. The CDR3 spans 17 residues. Trimming removed 0 bases at V and 4 bases at J, with 17 bases between. This CDR3 reads CASSLDPGGARGNTIYF. As DNA, the CDR3 is TGCGCCAGCAGCTTGGACCCCGGGGGGGCGAGGGGAAACACCATATATTTT.

This sequence joins TRBV9 and TRBJ1-1; TRBD1 might be the D (6 bases). CDR1 is SGDLS, CDR2 YYNGEE, per germline. V was cut by 2 bases and J by 7 bases, with 12 bases left in between. This CDR3 has 13 amino acids. Here the CDR3 reads CASSVGTGSEAFF. The DNA of the CDR3 is TGTGCCAGCAGCGTGGGCACAGGGAGTGAAGCTTTCTTT.

This sequence joins TRBV7-8 and TRBJ1-1; no reliable D call. CDR1 is SGHVS and CDR2 is FQNEAQ in the germline V gene. Trimming took off 5 bases at V and 0 bases at J, with 16 bases between the two ends. The CDR3 sequence is 16 residues long. CDR3 sequence (DNA): TGTGCCAGCAGCCCCCGCGATAGAAACGTGAACACTGAAGCTTTCTTT. This translates into CASSPRDRNVNTEAFF.

The chain employs TRBV7-9 and TRBJ1-1, with D uncertain. This CDR3 has 15 amino acids. V shed 5 bases and J shed 1 base, with 14 bases lying between them. Germline V gives CDR1 SEHNR, CDR2 FQNEAQ (reference sequence). The CDR3 DNA reads TGTGCCAGCAGCCAGCCACGGGATAAGAACACTGAAGCTTTCTTT. It translates to CASSQPRDKNTEAFF.